This T cell receptor beta chain originates from a study of blood T cell repertoires in COVID-19. Study-wide background: COVID-19 samples, acute and convalescent, were from the United States, Italy and Spain. T cells, B-cell-depleted T cells, or PBMCs supplied cDNA or gDNA.

As processed by the authors: Estimated nucleated cell counts came from reference gene primer amplification. Measured with immunoSEQ multiplex PCR; TCRdb has only the in-frame clones, and not every one. V, J and clone size are those of that table, while D and trimming were read from the DNA. The sample lists just under 65,000 clones; approximately 80% were seen once. V was cut by 1 base and J by 4 bases, with 10 bases left in between. The CDR3 runs 14 residues. Germline lookup yields CDR1 SGHAT and CDR2 FQNNGV. This clone has just a few counts. This TCR was recovered from a woman of 80 years or more with acute or convalescent COVID-19. The chain uses TRBV11-2 and TRBJ1-1; tentative D call: TRBD1 (5 bases). The sequencing input was peripheral blood. CDR3 amino acids: CASSLGGGATEAFF. As DNA, the CDR3 is TGTGCCAGCAGCTTAGGAGGCGGGGCCACTGAAGCTTTCTTT.